This entry is about one T cell receptor beta chain. The data were taken from a study of control samples from healthy donors and cancer patients. Sequencing was performed with immunoSEQ multiplex PCR; in TCRdb, only in-frame clones are kept and a portion is missing. The sample lists 200,000 to 250,000 clones, roughly 94% occurring once. Germline values: CDR1 SGHNT, CDR2 YYREEE (reference sequence). The CDR3 runs to 15 residues. Trimming took 3 bases from V and 4 from J; bases not matched to a gene: 7. The chain is built from TRBV5-4 and TRBJ1-1; 9 bases align to TRBD1. The receptor comes from a middle-aged man in good health. Sequencing was carried out using blood. CDR3: CASSSRDRVITEAFF. CDR3 nucleotides: TGTGCCAGCAGCTCCCGGGACAGGGTGATCACTGAAGCTTTCTTT. The full variable domain, its missing parts supplied by reference TRBV5-4 and TRBJ1-1, is ETGVTQSPTHLIKTRGQQVTLRCSSQSGHNTVSWYQQALGQGPQFIFQYYREEENGRGNFPPRFSGLQFPNYSSELNVNALELDDSALYLCASSSRDRVITEAFFGQGTRLTVV.